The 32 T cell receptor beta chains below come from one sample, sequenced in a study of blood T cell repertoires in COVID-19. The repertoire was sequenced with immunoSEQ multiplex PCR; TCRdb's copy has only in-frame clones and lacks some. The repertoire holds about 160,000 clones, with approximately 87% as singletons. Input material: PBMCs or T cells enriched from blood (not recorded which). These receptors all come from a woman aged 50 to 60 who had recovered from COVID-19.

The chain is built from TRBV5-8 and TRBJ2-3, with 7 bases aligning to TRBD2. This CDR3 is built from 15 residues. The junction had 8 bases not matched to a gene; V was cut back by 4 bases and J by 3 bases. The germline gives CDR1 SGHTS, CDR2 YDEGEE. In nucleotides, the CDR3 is TGTGCCAGCAGCCCCGGCGGGGGATGGACAGATACGCAGTATTTT. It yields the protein CASSPGGGWTDTQYF. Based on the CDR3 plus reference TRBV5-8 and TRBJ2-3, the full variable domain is EAGVTQSPTHLIKTRGQQATLRCSPISGHTSVYWYQQALGLGLQFLLWYDEGEERNRGNFPPRFSGRQFPNYSSELNVNALELEDSALYLCASSPGGGWTDTQYFGPGTRLTVL.

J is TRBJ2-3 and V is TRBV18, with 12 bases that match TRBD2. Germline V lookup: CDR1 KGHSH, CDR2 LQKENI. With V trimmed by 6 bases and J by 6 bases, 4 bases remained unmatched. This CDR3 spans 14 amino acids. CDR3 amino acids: CASSSGTSGDTQYF. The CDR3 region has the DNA TGTGCCAGCTCGTCAGGGACTAGCGGGGATACGCAGTATTTT.

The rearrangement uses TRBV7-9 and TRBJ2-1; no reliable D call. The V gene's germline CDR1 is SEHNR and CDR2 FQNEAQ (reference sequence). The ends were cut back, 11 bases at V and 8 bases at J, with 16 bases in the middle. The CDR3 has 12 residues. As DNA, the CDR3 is TGTGCCTCCTGGGTCCTCGGAGATGAGCAGTTCTTC. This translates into CASWVLGDEQFF.

CDR3 DNA: TGCAGTGCTAGTGGGGACAGTTACGAGCAGTACGTC. It encodes CSASGDSYEQYV. The chain has TRBV20-1 and TRBJ2-7, with 7 positions matching TRBD1. V was pared by 3 bases and J by 4 bases, with 3 bases of the junction left unmatched. The CDR3 loop spans 12 amino acids. Germline V gives CDR1 DFQATT, CDR2 SNEGSKA (reference sequence).

Here the CDR3 DNA reads TGTGCCAGCAGTTTAATCGCGGCCCTGGATCGTAGTGAAAAACTGTTTTTT. It translates to CASSLIAALDRSEKLFF. The chain uses TRBV27 and TRBJ1-4; no firm D call. V lost 2 bases, J lost 7 bases, and 20 bases lay in between. The CDR3 runs to 17 residues. Germline V CDR1 and CDR2: MNHEY, SMNVEV (reference sequence).

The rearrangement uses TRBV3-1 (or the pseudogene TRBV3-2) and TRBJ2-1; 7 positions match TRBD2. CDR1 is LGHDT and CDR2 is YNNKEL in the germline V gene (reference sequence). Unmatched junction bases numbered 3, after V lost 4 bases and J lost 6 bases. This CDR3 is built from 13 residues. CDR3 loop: CASSPGLRNEQFF. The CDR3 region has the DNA TGTGCCAGCAGCCCGGGACTACGCAATGAGCAGTTCTTC.

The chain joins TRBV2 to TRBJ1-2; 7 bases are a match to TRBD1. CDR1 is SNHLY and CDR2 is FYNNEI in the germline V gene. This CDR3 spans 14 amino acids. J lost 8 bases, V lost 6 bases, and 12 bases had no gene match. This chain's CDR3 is CASRDRSLLGGYTF. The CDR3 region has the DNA TGTGCCAGCAGGGACAGGAGTCTACTTGGGGGCTACACCTTC.

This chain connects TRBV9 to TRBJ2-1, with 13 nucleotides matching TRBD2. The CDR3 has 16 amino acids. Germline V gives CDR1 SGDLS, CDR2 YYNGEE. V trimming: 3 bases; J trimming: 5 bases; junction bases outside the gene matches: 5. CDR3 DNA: TGTGCCAGCAGCGGACTAGCGGGGGGTTCCCACAATGAGCAGTTCTTC. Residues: CASSGLAGGSHNEQFF.

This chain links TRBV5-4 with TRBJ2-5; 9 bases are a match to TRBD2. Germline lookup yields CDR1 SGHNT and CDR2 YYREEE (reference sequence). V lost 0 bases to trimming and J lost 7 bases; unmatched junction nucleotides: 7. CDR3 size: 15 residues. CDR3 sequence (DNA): TGTGCCAGCAGCTTGGCAGCGGGGGGTAGCGGGACCCAGTACTTC. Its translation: CASSLAAGGSGTQYF.

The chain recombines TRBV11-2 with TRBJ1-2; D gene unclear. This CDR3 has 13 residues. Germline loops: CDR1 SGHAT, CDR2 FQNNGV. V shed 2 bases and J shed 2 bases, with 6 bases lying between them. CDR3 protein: CASSLIGNYGYTF. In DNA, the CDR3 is TGTGCCAGCAGCTTAATCGGGAACTATGGCTACACCTTC.

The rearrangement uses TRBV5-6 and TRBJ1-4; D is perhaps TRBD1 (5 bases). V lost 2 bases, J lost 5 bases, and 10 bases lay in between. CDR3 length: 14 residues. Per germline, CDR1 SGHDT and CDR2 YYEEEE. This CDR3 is CASSLGAPNEKLFF. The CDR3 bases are TGTGCCAGCAGCTTAGGGGCCCCGAATGAAAAACTGTTTTTT.

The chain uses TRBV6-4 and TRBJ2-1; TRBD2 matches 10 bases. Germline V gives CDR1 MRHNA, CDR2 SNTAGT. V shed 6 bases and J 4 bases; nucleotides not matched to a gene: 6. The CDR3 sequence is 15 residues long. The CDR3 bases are TGTGCCAGCAGCCAGGGACTAGCGTCATACAATGAGCAGTTCTTC. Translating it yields CASSQGLASYNEQFF.

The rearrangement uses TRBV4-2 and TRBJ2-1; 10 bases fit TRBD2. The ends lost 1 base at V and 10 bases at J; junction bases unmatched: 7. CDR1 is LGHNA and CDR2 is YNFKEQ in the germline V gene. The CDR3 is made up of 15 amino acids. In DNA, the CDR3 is TGTGCCAGCAGCCAAGTTACTAGCGGGGTGAGGGAGCAGTTCTTC. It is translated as CASSQVTSGVREQFF.

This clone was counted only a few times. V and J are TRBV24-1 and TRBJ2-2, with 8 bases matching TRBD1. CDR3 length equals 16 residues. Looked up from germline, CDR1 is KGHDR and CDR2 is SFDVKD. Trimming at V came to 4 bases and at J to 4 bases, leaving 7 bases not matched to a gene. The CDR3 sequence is CATSDPRQGPTGELFF. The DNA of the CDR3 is TGTGCCACCAGTGACCCTAGACAGGGGCCCACCGGGGAGCTGTTTTTT.

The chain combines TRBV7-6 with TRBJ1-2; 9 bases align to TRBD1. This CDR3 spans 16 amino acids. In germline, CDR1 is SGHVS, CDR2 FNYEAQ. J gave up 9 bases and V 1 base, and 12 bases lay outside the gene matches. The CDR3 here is CASSLEAGDRVGSYTF. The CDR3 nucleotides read TGTGCCAGCAGCTTAGAGGCCGGGGACAGGGTGGGCAGCTACACCTTC.

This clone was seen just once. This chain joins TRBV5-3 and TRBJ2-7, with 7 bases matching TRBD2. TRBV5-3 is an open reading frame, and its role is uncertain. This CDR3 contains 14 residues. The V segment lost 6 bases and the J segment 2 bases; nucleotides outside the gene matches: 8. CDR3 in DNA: TGTGCCAGAACTTGCCTAGCGGCACCCTACGAGCAGTACGTC. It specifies CARTCLAAPYEQYV.

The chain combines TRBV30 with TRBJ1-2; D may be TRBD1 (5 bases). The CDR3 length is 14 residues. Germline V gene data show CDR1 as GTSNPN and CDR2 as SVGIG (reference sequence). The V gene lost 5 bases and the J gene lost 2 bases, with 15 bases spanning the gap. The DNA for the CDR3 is TGTGCCTGGGCCTGGACAAGGGAAAACTATGGCTACACCTTC. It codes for CAWAWTRENYGYTF.

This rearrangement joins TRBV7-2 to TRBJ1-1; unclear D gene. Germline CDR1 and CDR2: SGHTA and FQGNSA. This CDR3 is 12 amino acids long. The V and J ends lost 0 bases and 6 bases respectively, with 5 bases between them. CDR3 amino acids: CASSLAIAEAFF. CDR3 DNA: TGTGCCAGCAGCTTAGCCATTGCTGAAGCTTTCTTT.

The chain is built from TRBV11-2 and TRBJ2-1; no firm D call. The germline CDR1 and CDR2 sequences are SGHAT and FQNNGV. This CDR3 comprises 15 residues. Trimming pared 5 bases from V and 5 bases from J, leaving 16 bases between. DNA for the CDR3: TGTGCCAGCAGCCAAGTAGCTTTTCCCCACAATGAGCAGTTCTTC. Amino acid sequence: CASSQVAFPHNEQFF. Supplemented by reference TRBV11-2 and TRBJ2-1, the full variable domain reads EAGVAQSPRYKIIEKRQSVAFWCNPISGHATLYWYQQILGQGPKLLIQFQNNGVVDDSQLPKDRFSAERLKGVDSTLKIQPAKLEDSAVYLCASSQVAFPHNEQFFGPGTRLTVL.

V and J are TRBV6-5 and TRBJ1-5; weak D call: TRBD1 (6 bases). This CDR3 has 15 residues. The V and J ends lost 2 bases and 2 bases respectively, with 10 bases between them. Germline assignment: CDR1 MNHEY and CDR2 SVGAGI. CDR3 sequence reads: CASSYARGRNQPQHF. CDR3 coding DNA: TGTGCCAGCAGTTACGCCAGGGGTCGCAATCAGCCCCAGCATTTT.

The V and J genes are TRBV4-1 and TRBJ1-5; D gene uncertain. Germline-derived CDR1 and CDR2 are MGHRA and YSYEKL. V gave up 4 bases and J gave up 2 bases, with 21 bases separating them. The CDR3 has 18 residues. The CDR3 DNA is TGCGCCAGCAGCCTATGGACGACCCGGGGTAAGGGCAATCAGCCCCAGCATTTT. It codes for CASSLWTTRGKGNQPQHF.

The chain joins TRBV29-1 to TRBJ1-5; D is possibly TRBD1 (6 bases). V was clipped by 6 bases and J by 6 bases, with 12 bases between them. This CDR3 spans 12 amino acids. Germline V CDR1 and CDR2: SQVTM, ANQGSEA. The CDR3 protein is CSVRQAGQPQHF. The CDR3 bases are TGCAGCGTGAGACAGGCGGGTCAGCCCCAGCATTTT.

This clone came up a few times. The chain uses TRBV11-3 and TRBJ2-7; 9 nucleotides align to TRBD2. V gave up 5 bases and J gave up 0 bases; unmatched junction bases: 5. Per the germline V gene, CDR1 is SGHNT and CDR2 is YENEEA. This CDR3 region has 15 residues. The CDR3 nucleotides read TGTGCCAGCAGCCCCAGCGGGAGGAGCTCCTACGAGCAGTACGTC. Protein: CASSPSGRSSYEQYV.

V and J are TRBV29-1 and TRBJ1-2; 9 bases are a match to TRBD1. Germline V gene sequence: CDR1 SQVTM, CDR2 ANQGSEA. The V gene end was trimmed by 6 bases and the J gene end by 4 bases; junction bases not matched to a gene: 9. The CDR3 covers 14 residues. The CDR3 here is CSVNSDRGGYGYTF. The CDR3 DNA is TGCAGCGTGAATTCGGACAGGGGAGGCTATGGCTACACCTTC.

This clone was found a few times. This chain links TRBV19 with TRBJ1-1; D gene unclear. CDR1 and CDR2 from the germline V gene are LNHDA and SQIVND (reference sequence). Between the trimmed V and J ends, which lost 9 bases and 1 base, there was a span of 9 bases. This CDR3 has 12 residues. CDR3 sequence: CASSHGNTEAFF. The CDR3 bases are TGTGCCAGCTCGCACGGGAACACTGAAGCTTTCTTT.

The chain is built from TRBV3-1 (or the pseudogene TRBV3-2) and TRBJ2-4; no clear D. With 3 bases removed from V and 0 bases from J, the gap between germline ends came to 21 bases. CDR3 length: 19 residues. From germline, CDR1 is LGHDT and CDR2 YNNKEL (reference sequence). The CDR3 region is CASSHYAPTTGLAKNIQYF. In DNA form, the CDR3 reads TGTGCCAGCAGCCATTACGCCCCAACAACCGGGTTAGCCAAAAACATTCAGTACTTC.

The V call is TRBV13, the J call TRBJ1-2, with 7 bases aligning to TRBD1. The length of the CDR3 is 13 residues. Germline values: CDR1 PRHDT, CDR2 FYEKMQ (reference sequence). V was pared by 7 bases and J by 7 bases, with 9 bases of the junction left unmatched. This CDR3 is CASTINRGSGYTF. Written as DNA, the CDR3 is TGTGCCAGCACCATCAACAGGGGTTCTGGCTACACCTTC. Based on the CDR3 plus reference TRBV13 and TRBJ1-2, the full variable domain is AAGVIQSPRHLIKEKRETATLKCYPIPRHDTVYWYQQGPGQDPQFLISFYEKMQSDKGSIPDRFSAQQFSDYHSELNMSSLELGDSALYFCASTINRGSGYTFGSGTRLTVV.

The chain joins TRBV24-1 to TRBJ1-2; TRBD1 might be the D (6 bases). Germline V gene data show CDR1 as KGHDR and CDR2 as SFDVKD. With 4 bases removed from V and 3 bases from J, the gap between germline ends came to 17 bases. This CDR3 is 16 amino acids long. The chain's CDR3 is CATSDPSTRGDYGYTF. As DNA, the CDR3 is TGTGCCACCAGTGACCCGTCGACCAGGGGCGACTATGGCTACACCTTC.

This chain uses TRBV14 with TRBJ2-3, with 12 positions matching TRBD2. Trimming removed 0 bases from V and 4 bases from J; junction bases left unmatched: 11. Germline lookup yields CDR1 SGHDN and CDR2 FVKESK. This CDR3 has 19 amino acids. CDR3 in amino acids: CASSQDQGASGRASDTQYF. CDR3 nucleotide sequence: TGTGCCAGCAGCCAAGATCAAGGGGCTAGCGGGAGGGCCTCAGATACGCAGTATTTT.

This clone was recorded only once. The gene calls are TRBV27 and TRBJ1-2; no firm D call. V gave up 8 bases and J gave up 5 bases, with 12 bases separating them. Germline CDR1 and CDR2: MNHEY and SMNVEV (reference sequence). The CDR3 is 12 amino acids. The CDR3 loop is CASAPRVYGYTF. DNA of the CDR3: TGTGCCAGCGCCCCCCGGGTGTATGGCTACACCTTC.

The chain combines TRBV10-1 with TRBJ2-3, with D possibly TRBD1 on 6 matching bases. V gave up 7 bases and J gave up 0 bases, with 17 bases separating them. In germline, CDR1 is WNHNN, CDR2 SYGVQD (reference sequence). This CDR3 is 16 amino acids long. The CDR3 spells CASNATGIPSTDTQYF. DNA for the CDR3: TGCGCCAGCAATGCAACAGGGATCCCTAGCACAGATACGCAGTATTTT.

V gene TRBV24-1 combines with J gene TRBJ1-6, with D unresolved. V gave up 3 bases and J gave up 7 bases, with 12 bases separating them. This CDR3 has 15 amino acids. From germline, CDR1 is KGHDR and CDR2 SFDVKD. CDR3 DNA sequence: TGTGCCACCAGTGATGGGAGTTTATTCAATTCACCCCTCCACTTT. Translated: CATSDGSLFNSPLHF.